The 20 T cell receptor beta chains listed next were all sequenced from one sample in a study of T-cell reconstitution after alpha-beta-depleted transplantation in children. Unique molecular identifiers were incorporated when the TCRbeta library was constructed. Via MiXCR, TCRdb re-called the PCR reads, giving one row per CDR3 protein. The top ten clones hold around 4.5% of a sample with 700,000 to 850,000 distinct CDR3 sequences, roughly 15% of them seen once. The source material was PBMCs, mostly from graft donor cells, sampled 360 days after TCRalphabeta/CD19-depleted stem cell transplant. These TCRs come from a male patient aged 10 to 17 who had a stem cell transplant for acute lymphoblastic leukemia, so the T cells may come from the graft donor.

J is TRBJ2-2 and V is TRBV5-1, with 7 bases aligning to TRBD2. Trimming took 3 bases from V and 4 from J; bases not matched to a gene: 6. CDR1 is SGHRS and CDR2 is YFSETQ in the germline V gene. CDR3 length: 15 amino acids. CDR3 nucleotide sequence: TGCGCCAGCAGCTCGCGAGCGGGAAGCACCGGGGAGCTGTTTTTT. It is translated as CASSSRAGSTGELFF.

The chain couples TRBV5-1 to TRBJ2-3; TRBD2 matches at 11 bases. CDR1 SGHRS and CDR2 YFSETQ come from the germline V gene. J lost 0 bases, V lost 5 bases, and 11 bases had no gene match. The CDR3 totals 18 residues. CDR3 nucleotides: TGCGCCAGCAGACTACCGGGACTAGCGGTCTCTAGCACAGATACGCAGTATTTT. Residues: CASRLPGLAVSSTDTQYF.

V and J are TRBV18 and TRBJ2-1, with unresolved D. V shed 4 bases and J shed 6 bases, with 13 bases lying between them. Germline lookup yields CDR1 KGHSH and CDR2 LQKENI. CDR3 length: 14 residues. The DNA for the CDR3 is TGTGCCAGCTCACTATATAAAGTAGGCAATGAGCAGTTCTTC. Its protein product is CASSLYKVGNEQFF.

The sample holds many counts of this clonotype. This sequence joins TRBV5-1 and TRBJ2-3, with unresolved D. Germline-derived CDR1 and CDR2 are SGHRS and YFSETQ. The CDR3 contains 14 residues. Trimming took 0 bases from V and 0 from J, leaving 5 bases between them. The chain's CDR3 is CASSLGYSTDTQYF. The CDR3 coding sequence is TGCGCCAGCAGCTTGGGATATAGCACAGATACGCAGTATTTT.

The chain employs TRBV24-1 and TRBJ2-7; 10 bases are a match to TRBD2. CDR3 size: 15 residues. With 3 bases clipped from V and 5 bases from J, the junction kept 6 bases outside the gene matches. Per germline, CDR1 KGHDR and CDR2 SFDVKD. CDR3 in DNA: TGTGCCACCAGTGATAGCGGGAGGGCCGTCCACGAGCAGTACTTC. Protein sequence: CATSDSGRAVHEQYF.

This chain joins TRBV19 and TRBJ2-2; D call uncertain. V dropped 1 base and J dropped 4 bases, with 4 bases sitting between them. The CDR3 sequence is 13 residues long. Per germline, CDR1 LNHDA and CDR2 SQIVND (reference sequence). The CDR3 bases are TGTGCCAGTAGTATAGGATCCACCGGGGAGCTGTTTTTT. It is translated as CASSIGSTGELFF.

The chain recombines TRBV24-1 with TRBJ1-5; 7 bases are shared with TRBD1. The germline CDR1 and CDR2 sequences are KGHDR and SFDVKD. The V segment lost 4 bases and the J segment 3 bases; nucleotides outside the gene matches: 8. The length of the CDR3 is 16 residues. The CDR3, as DNA: TGTGCCACCAGTGAAACTAGACAGGGTGTCAATCAGCCCCAGCATTTT. As protein: CATSETRQGVNQPQHF.

This clonotype has just a few counts. This rearrangement joins TRBV7-8 to TRBJ2-7, with 11 bases aligning to TRBD2. The CDR3 totals 17 residues. V was clipped by 7 bases and J by 3 bases; unmatched bases: 14. CDR1 and CDR2 from the germline V gene are SGHVS and FQNEAQ. The CDR3 DNA sequence: TGTGCCAGCACCCAGGGGCTAGCGGGAGGCCTTGGCTACGAGCAGTACTTC. It translates to CASTQGLAGGLGYEQYF.

This sequence joins TRBV25-1 and TRBJ2-2; 8 nucleotides match TRBD2. Germline V gene sequence: CDR1 MGHDK, CDR2 SYGVNS. V lost 6 bases, J lost 4 bases, and 7 bases stayed unmatched. The CDR3 has 15 amino acids. The CDR3 nucleotides are TGTGCCAGCAGCTCAGAAGCGGGAGCCACCGGGGAGCTGTTTTTT. This translates into CASSSEAGATGELFF.

The chain is built from TRBV4-1 and TRBJ2-1; 9 bases are a match to TRBD1. V was pared by 4 bases and J by 5 bases, with 9 bases of the junction left unmatched. Germline CDR1 MGHRA, CDR2 YSYEKL. CDR3 length: 16 amino acids. In DNA, the CDR3 is TGCGCCAGCAGCCCTTCCGGACAGGGGTTAAACAATGAGCAGTTCTTC. Protein product: CASSPSGQGLNNEQFF.

This clonotype was counted between two and nine times. The V call is TRBV29-1, the J call TRBJ2-7; TRBD2 aligns across 14 bases. V trimming: 7 bases; J trimming: 4 bases; junction bases outside the gene matches: 3. Germline values: CDR1 SQVTM, CDR2 ANQGSEA. CDR3 length equals 13 residues. The CDR3 DNA sequence: TGCAGCGCCGGGACTAGCGGGAGTTACGAGCAGTACTTC. Amino acids: CSAGTSGSYEQYF.

V and J are TRBV20-1 and TRBJ2-7; D uncertain. The CDR3 spans 15 residues. Trimming removed 1 base at V and 0 bases at J, with 13 bases between. Germline assignment: CDR1 DFQATT and CDR2 SNEGSKA (reference sequence). CDR3 residues: CSARGLKSGSYEQYF. The DNA of the CDR3 is TGCAGTGCTAGAGGACTCAAGTCGGGCTCCTACGAGCAGTACTTC.

This chain links TRBV9 with TRBJ2-7; TRBD1 might be the D (6 bases). V was pared by 3 bases and J by 2 bases, with 12 bases between. This CDR3 has 14 amino acids. The germline gives CDR1 SGDLS, CDR2 YYNGEE. The CDR3 coding sequence is TGTGCCAGCAGCGAGTCGACAGGTCCCTACGAGCAGTACTTC. This gives the protein CASSESTGPYEQYF.

This chain connects TRBV12-3 or TRBV12-4 to TRBJ2-7, with D unclear. The CDR3 spans 12 residues. Trimming cost V 6 bases and J 2 bases, with 8 bases left between them. The DNA for the CDR3 is TGTGCCAGCAGAGTTTCAGCCTACGAGCAGTACTTC. Its translation: CASRVSAYEQYF.

V is TRBV11-2 and J is TRBJ1-1; 7 nucleotides match TRBD1. The germline CDR1 and CDR2 sequences are SGHAT and FQNNGV. The junction had 7 bases not matched to a gene; V was cut back by 3 bases and J by 6 bases. This CDR3 spans 14 amino acids. The CDR3 coding sequence is TGTGCCAGCAGCTTTTTATCTCAGGGGGCTGAAGCTTTCTTT. It translates to CASSFLSQGAEAFF.

V is TRBV24-1 and J is TRBJ1-2; 7 bases map to TRBD1. Germline V gene sequence: CDR1 KGHDR, CDR2 SFDVKD. The length of the CDR3 is 14 residues. The J segment lost 10 bases and the V segment lost 5 bases, leaving 12 bases of the junction unmatched. As DNA, the CDR3 is TGTGCCACCAGTGGGACCGGGACAGAGGGGGACTACACCTTC. Translating gives CATSGTGTEGDYTF.

This clonotype has ten or more counts. The rearrangement uses TRBV29-1 and TRBJ2-3; D is uncertain. CDR3 length: 12 amino acids. The germline V and J ends were trimmed by 7 bases and 0 bases, with 8 bases remaining between them. Germline CDR1 SQVTM, CDR2 ANQGSEA. The CDR3 nucleotides read TGCAGCGGTACGACTAGCACAGATACGCAGTATTTT. It codes for CSGTTSTDTQYF.

This clonotype was counted only a few times. The rearrangement joins TRBV7-8 to TRBJ2-5; 10 nucleotides agree with TRBD2. The germline CDR1 and CDR2 sequences are SGHVS and FQNEAQ. The CDR3 length is 17 residues. V shed 5 bases, J shed 5 bases, and the junction held 14 bases outside the gene matches. The CDR3 spells CASSERAGGSVIETQYF. CDR3 sequence (DNA): TGTGCCAGCAGCGAGCGAGCGGGAGGGTCGGTTATCGAGACCCAGTACTTC. The full variable domain, completed using reference TRBV7-8 and TRBJ2-5, is GAGVSQSPRYKVAKRGQDVALRCDPISGHVSLFWYQQALGQGPEFLTYFQNEAQLDKSGLPSDRFFAERPEGSVSTLKIQRTQQEDSAVYLCASSERAGGSVIETQYFGPGTRLLVL.

This clonotype was observed a few times. This rearrangement joins TRBV5-6 to TRBJ2-1; D uncertain. The CDR3 covers 17 residues. Germline CDR1 reads SGHDT; CDR2 reads YYEEEE. The V gene lost 0 bases and the J gene lost 8 bases, with 21 bases spanning the gap. This CDR3 is CASSLGTLDLVADEQFF. The CDR3 nucleotides read TGTGCCAGCAGCTTGGGAACCCTAGACCTTGTCGCCGATGAGCAGTTCTTC.

The rearrangement joins TRBV20-1 to TRBJ1-3; D unclear. The V end lost 2 bases, the J end lost 2 bases, and 10 bases lay between the germline ends. CDR1 is DFQATT, CDR2 SNEGSKA, per germline (reference sequence). The CDR3 is made up of 14 amino acids. CDR3 residues: CSARPGLPGNTIYF. The CDR3 DNA follows: TGCAGTGCTAGACCCGGGCTACCTGGAAACACCATATATTTT.